Following are 15 T cell receptor beta chains from one sample sequenced in a study of follicular helper T cells after annual influenza vaccination. The time point denotes: 2015-2016 season, pre-vaccination. TCRdb keeps only in-frame clones here, not all; method: immunoSEQ multiplex PCR. The repertoire holds about 1,400 clones, with 70% to 90% as singletons. Here the sequenced sample was CXCR5+ CD38+ circulating T follicular helper cells from blood, taken on the day of influenza vaccination. Described subset: circulating Tfh, non-naive CD4+CXCR5+PD-1+ (ICOS+CD38+ or ICOS-CD38-). The source is an adult who received the influenza vaccine.

This clone was picked up a small number of times. This rearrangement joins TRBV7-9 to TRBJ1-1; D remains ambiguous. Germline V lookup: CDR1 SEHNR, CDR2 FQNEAQ (reference sequence). Trimming cost V 3 bases and J 2 bases, with 7 bases left between them. This CDR3 has 13 residues. Written as DNA, the CDR3 is TGTGCCAGCAGCTTCGGCGGTAACACTGAAGCTTTCTTT. Protein product: CASSFGGNTEAFF.

J is TRBJ2-5 and V is TRBV7-2; possible D gene TRBD2, 5 bases. Trimming shortened V by 2 bases and J by 4 bases, and 17 bases separated the two germline ends. The germline V gene encodes CDR1 SGHTA and CDR2 FQGNSA. The CDR3 covers 16 residues. The CDR3 DNA reads as TGTGCCAGCAGCTTAAATTCCCCAGCTAGCACAGAGACCCAGTACTTC. Amino acids: CASSLNSPASTETQYF. Based on the CDR3 plus reference TRBV7-2 and TRBJ2-5, the full variable domain is GAGVSQSPSNKVTEKGKDVELRCDPISGHTALYWYRQSLGQGLEFLIYFQGNSAPDKSGLPSDRFSAERTGGSVSTLTIQRTQQEDSAVYLCASSLNSPASTETQYFGPGTRLLVL.

CDR3 sequence: CASSNTGGEQFF. In nucleotides, the CDR3 is TGTGCCAGCAGCAATACAGGGGGTGAGCAGTTCTTC. The chain uses TRBV7-9 and TRBJ2-1, with 8 bases aligning to TRBD1. Germline loops: CDR1 SEHNR, CDR2 FQNEAQ (reference sequence). J was trimmed by 9 bases and V by 5 bases; bases with no gene match: 3. CDR3 length: 12 residues.

The chain is built from TRBV2 and TRBJ1-2; possible D gene TRBD1, 5 bases. Per germline, CDR1 SNHLY and CDR2 FYNNEI. This CDR3 comprises 15 residues. The ends were cut back, 4 bases at V and 4 bases at J, with 16 bases in the middle. The DNA of the CDR3 is TGTGCCAGCAGTGGGGGCGTTATACGGGGCTATGGCTACACCTTC. The encoded protein is CASSGGVIRGYGYTF. The full variable domain, in which reference TRBV2 and TRBJ1-2 provide the parts outside the CDR3, is EPEVTQTPSHQVTQMGQEVILRCVPISNHLYFYWYRQILGQKVEFLVSFYNNEISEKSEIFDDQFSVERPDGSNFTLKIRSTKLEDSAMYFCASSGGVIRGYGYTFGSGTRLTVV.

The rearrangement links TRBV21-1 to TRBJ2-3; the table assigns TRBD2, which was not confirmed against the DNA. TRBV21-1 represents a pseudogene. This CDR3 spans 16 amino acids. The CDR3 loop is CASRPRLAVMQDTQYF. The CDR3 region has the DNA TGTGCCAGCAGGCCGCGATTAGCAGTCATGCAAGATACGCAGTATTTT.

The chain recombines TRBV4-2 with TRBJ2-1; 9 nucleotides line up with TRBD2. The CDR3 loop spans 15 amino acids. Germline-derived CDR1 and CDR2 are LGHNA and YNFKEQ. With V trimmed by 3 bases and J by 9 bases, 9 bases remained unmatched. Here the CDR3 reads CASSQGSGTSFEQFF. In nucleotides, the CDR3 is TGTGCCAGCAGCCAGGGTTCCGGGACTAGCTTTGAGCAGTTCTTC.

The chain links TRBV6-1 to TRBJ1-4; 9 bases match TRBD1. The CDR3 is 15 residues long. The V gene end was trimmed by 5 bases and the J gene end by 6 bases; junction bases not matched to a gene: 7. Germline CDR1 and CDR2: MNHNS and SASEGT. CDR3 in DNA: TGTGCCAGCAGTAAGTACAGGGGGCGAGATGAAAAACTGTTTTTT. This gives the protein CASSKYRGRDEKLFF.

The CDR3 DNA follows: TGCGCCAGCAGCTTGGATGCAGGGATTGGAAACACCATATATTTT. This gives the protein CASSLDAGIGNTIYF. The V call is TRBV5-1, the J call TRBJ1-3; D may be TRBD1 (5 bases). V gave up 0 bases and J gave up 3 bases, with 10 bases separating them. Per germline, CDR1 SGHRS and CDR2 YFSETQ. CDR3 length: 15 residues.

The gene calls are TRBV14 and TRBJ2-5, with D possibly matching TRBD2 (5 bases). The CDR3 covers 13 residues. Germline lookup yields CDR1 SGHDN and CDR2 FVKESK. The V and J ends lost 4 bases and 7 bases respectively, with 13 bases between them. As DNA, the CDR3 is TGTGCCAGCAGCCTGCCGGGAAGTAGGACCCAGTACTTC. This translates into CASSLPGSRTQYF.

This sequence joins TRBV30 and TRBJ2-4; TRBD2 agrees at 8 bases. Losses at the gene ends were 2 bases for V and 10 bases for J; bases not matched to a gene: 7. CDR1 GTSNPN and CDR2 SVGIG come from the germline V gene (reference sequence). The CDR3 consists of 13 residues. CDR3 residues: CAWSHGGASIQYF. CDR3 bases: TGTGCCTGGAGTCACGGGGGGGCTTCTATTCAGTACTTC.

The V call is TRBV20-1, the J call TRBJ2-1; 7 bases are shared with TRBD2. J gave up 10 bases and V 8 bases, and 8 bases lay outside the gene matches. The CDR3 covers 11 residues. Germline-derived CDR1 and CDR2 are DFQATT and SNEGSKA (reference sequence). CDR3 sequence (DNA): TGCAGTACCAACCGGCGGGGGGAGCAGTTCTTC. This gives the protein CSTNRRGEQFF.

The DNA for the CDR3 is TGTGCCAGCGTAGGACAGAAGAACACTGAAGCTTTCTTT. This codes for CASVGQKNTEAFF. The chain has TRBV18 and TRBJ1-1, with D perhaps matching TRBD1 (6 bases). V dropped 8 bases and J dropped 1 base, with 11 bases sitting between them. The CDR3 sequence is 13 residues long. Germline V gives CDR1 KGHSH, CDR2 LQKENI.

This chain connects TRBV7-3 to TRBJ2-1; 9 bases match TRBD1. The CDR3 is 17 amino acids. With V trimmed by 4 bases and J by 4 bases, 11 bases remained unmatched. In germline, CDR1 is SGHTA, CDR2 FQGTGA. CDR3 nucleotides: TGTGCCAGCAGCTCCTCCCGTGGACAGGGGACTTACAATGAGCAGTTCTTC. Translation: CASSSSRGQGTYNEQFF.

The chain is built from TRBV7-9 and TRBJ2-5, with 7 positions matching TRBD1. CDR3 length: 15 residues. The V gene end was trimmed by 8 bases and the J gene end by 2 bases; junction bases not matched to a gene: 11. The V gene's germline CDR1 is SEHNR and CDR2 FQNEAQ (reference sequence). The CDR3 is CASSWQGGGQETQYF. The CDR3, as DNA: TGTGCCAGCTCCTGGCAAGGGGGCGGTCAAGAGACCCAGTACTTC.

The V gene is TRBV19, the J gene TRBJ2-5; 11 bases map to TRBD2. Germline V gene sequence: CDR1 LNHDA, CDR2 SQIVND (reference sequence). The CDR3 has 17 amino acids. V trimming: 1 base; J trimming: 4 bases; junction bases outside the gene matches: 8. This chain's CDR3 is CASSIGGLAGGPETQYF. Written as DNA, the CDR3 is TGTGCCAGTAGTATAGGCGGGCTAGCGGGGGGTCCAGAGACCCAGTACTTC. The full variable domain, with the rest looked up from reference TRBV19 and TRBJ2-5, is DGGITQSPKYLFRKEGQNVTLSCEQNLNHDAMYWYRQDPGQGLRLIYYSQIVNDFQKGDIAEGYSVSREKKESFPLTVTSAQKNPTAFYLCASSIGGLAGGPETQYFGPGTRLLVL.